The 22 T cell receptor beta chains below all came from one sample that was sequenced in a study of shared clonotypes between healthy human individuals. Only in-frame clones appear in the TCRdb table, and some are missing; sequencing was by immunoSEQ multiplex PCR. The profile shows 530,000 or so clones, 75% to 80% of them singletons. Sequencing used PBMCs. These receptors were obtained from a woman in her thirties or forties in good health. Some clones in this sample may be carry-over from other donors' samples.

This sequence joins TRBV28 and TRBJ1-2; possible D gene TRBD1, 5 bases. The germline V gene encodes CDR1 MDHEN and CDR2 SYDVKM. There are 12 residues in the CDR3. V was cut by 6 bases and J by 5 bases, with 10 bases left in between. As DNA, the CDR3 is TGTGCCAGCAGCGACAGCGCTTATGGCTACACCTTC. The encoded protein is CASSDSAYGYTF.

This chain joins TRBV19 and TRBJ2-7; D may be TRBD1 (5 bases). V was trimmed by 4 bases and J by 3 bases, leaving 19 bases between them. The CDR3 has 16 amino acids. Germline lookup yields CDR1 LNHDA and CDR2 SQIVND (reference sequence). CDR3 sequence (DNA): TGTGCCAGTAGTAAAGTGGGTACAGGACGGGTCTACGAGCAGTACTTC. It specifies CASSKVGTGRVYEQYF.

The rearrangement uses TRBV18 and TRBJ2-5, with 11 bases matching TRBD2. Germline values: CDR1 KGHSH, CDR2 LQKENI. The J segment lost 3 bases and the V segment lost 3 bases, leaving 3 bases of the junction unmatched. The CDR3 sequence is 15 residues long. CDR3 nucleotides: TGTGCCAGCTCACCGACGGGACTAGCGGAAGAGACCCAGTACTTC. Amino acids: CASSPTGLAEETQYF.

The chain's CDR3 is CASGNGRSTFSMNTEAFF. CDR3 nucleotides: TGTGCCTCGGGGAACGGTCGGTCGACCTTTTCCATGAACACTGAAGCTTTCTTT. The chain recombines TRBV30 with TRBJ1-1; D is uncertain. CDR1 is GTSNPN and CDR2 is SVGIG in the germline V gene (reference sequence). This CDR3 has 18 amino acids. Trimming took off 7 bases at V and 0 bases at J, with 27 bases between the two ends.

This rearrangement joins TRBV27 to TRBJ2-1; TRBD2 matches at 9 bases. Germline loops: CDR1 MNHEY, CDR2 SMNVEV (reference sequence). V dropped 11 bases and J dropped 7; count of bases not matched to a gene: 12. This CDR3 contains 14 residues. CDR3 region: CAVWPSGMGNEQFF. CDR3 nucleotide sequence: TGTGCCGTTTGGCCTAGCGGGATGGGTAATGAGCAGTTCTTC.

This chain uses TRBV11-3 with TRBJ2-2, with 8 bases lining up with TRBD2. The CDR3 covers 15 residues. Unmatched junction bases numbered 5, after V lost 5 bases and J lost 3 bases. CDR1 is SGHNT and CDR2 is YENEEA in the germline V gene. The CDR3 loop reads CASSEGLAYTGELFF. As DNA, the CDR3 is TGTGCCAGCAGCGAAGGACTAGCCTACACCGGGGAGCTGTTTTTT.

This chain connects TRBV11-1 to TRBJ1-3; D is unresolved. V was trimmed by 5 bases and J by 1 base, leaving 9 bases between them. Germline CDR1 SGHAT, CDR2 FQDESV (reference sequence). This CDR3 spans 14 amino acids. The CDR3 sequence: CASSHGSSGNTIYF. CDR3 sequence (DNA): TGTGCCAGCAGCCATGGAAGTTCTGGAAACACCATATATTTT.

The rearrangement uses TRBV13 and TRBJ1-5; no definite D call. From germline, CDR1 is PRHDT and CDR2 FYEKMQ (reference sequence). This CDR3 contains 15 residues. Trimming removed 0 bases from V and 0 bases from J, with 6 bases in between. Written as DNA, the CDR3 is TGTGCCAGCAGCTTAGGCCTGAATAGCAATCAGCCCCAGCATTTT. This encodes CASSLGLNSNQPQHF.

The chain has TRBV19 and TRBJ1-5, with D unclear. The CDR3 consists of 15 residues. Germline V lookup: CDR1 LNHDA, CDR2 SQIVND (reference sequence). V was shortened by 7 bases and J by 0 bases, with 13 bases between the two germline ends. CDR3: CASTPSGNSNQPQHF. The CDR3 nucleotides are TGTGCCAGTACCCCCTCCGGGAATAGCAATCAGCCCCAGCATTTT.

With regard to this clone: Germline is not matched at one junction end, which may reflect a read error. The V gene is TRBV10-3, the J gene TRBJ2-7, with 9 bases matching TRBD1. CDR1 and CDR2 (germline): ENHRY, SYGVKD. The CDR3 totals 15 residues. The DNA of the CDR3 is TGCGCCAGCAGTGAGCCGGACAGGGGACCCTACGAGCAGTACTTC. As protein: CASSEPDRGPYEQYF.

The table lists this clone with a count of one. The chain uses TRBV6-4 and TRBJ2-1; possibly TRBD2 for D (5 bases). V lost 0 bases and J 10 bases, leaving 13 bases between the germline ends. Germline V gene sequence: CDR1 MRHNA, CDR2 SNTAGT. CDR3 length: 14 residues. The CDR3 spells CASSDSPAGVEQFF. As DNA, the CDR3 is TGTGCCAGCAGTGACTCCCCCGCGGGCGTGGAGCAGTTCTTC.

The CDR3 nucleotides read TGTGCCAGCAACCAACAGGAAGGGAGCTACGAGCAGTACTTC. It specifies CASNQQEGSYEQYF. The gene calls are TRBV6-1 and TRBJ2-7; D possibly uses TRBD1 or TRBD2 (5 bases each). The CDR3 runs to 14 residues. Between the trimmed V and J ends, which lost 7 bases and 3 bases, there was a span of 16 bases. Germline V gives CDR1 MNHNS, CDR2 SASEGT.

This clone was counted a few times. Written as DNA, the CDR3 is TGTGCCAGCAGTTTAGATACCCATAATCCGGGACAGGGGCGCTTGAACACTGAAGCTTTCTTT. It codes for CASSLDTHNPGQGRLNTEAFF. J is TRBJ1-1 and V is TRBV28; TRBD1 matches 10 bases. Per the germline V gene, CDR1 is MDHEN and CDR2 is SYDVKM. The CDR3 contains 21 residues. J lost 0 bases, V lost 2 bases, and 18 bases had no gene match. The complete variable domain, with remaining parts taken from reference TRBV28 and TRBJ1-1, reads DVKVTQSSRYLVKRTGEKVFLECVQDMDHENMFWYRQDPGLGLRLIYFSYDVKMKEKGDIPEGYSVSREKKERFSLILESASTNQTSMYLCASSLDTHNPGQGRLNTEAFFGQGTRLTVV.

The chain has TRBV6-4 and TRBJ2-2; D not resolved. The CDR3 is 16 amino acids. V dropped 6 bases and J dropped 0 bases, with 14 bases sitting between them. Per the germline V gene, CDR1 is MRHNA and CDR2 is SNTAGT. The CDR3 here is CASSLEPNANTGELFF. CDR3 sequence (DNA): TGTGCCAGCAGCCTGGAGCCTAACGCGAACACCGGGGAGCTGTTTTTT.

The rearrangement joins TRBV28 to TRBJ2-5; D might be TRBD1 (7 bases). This CDR3 comprises 18 residues. V lost 3 bases and J 0 bases, leaving 20 bases between the germline ends. In germline, CDR1 is MDHEN, CDR2 SYDVKM. For the CDR3, the DNA is TGTGCCAGCAGTTTTTTCCGGGCTGGAGGGACAGACCAAGAGACCCAGTACTTC. Its protein is CASSFFRAGGTDQETQYF.

This rearrangement joins TRBV5-1 to TRBJ2-2, with D tentatively TRBD1 (6 bases). This CDR3 region has 16 residues. Germline values: CDR1 SGHRS, CDR2 YFSETQ. V lost 4 bases and J 8 bases, leaving 21 bases between the germline ends. The CDR3 coding sequence is TGCGCCAGCAGCATCGGGGACAACGGGTACCCTGGGGAGCTGTTTTTT. Translating it yields CASSIGDNGYPGELFF.

The chain uses TRBV11-3 and TRBJ2-2; 9 nucleotides match TRBD2. Trimming at V came to 6 bases and at J to 2 bases, leaving 1 base not matched to a gene. The germline V gene encodes CDR1 SGHNT and CDR2 YENEEA. The CDR3 loop spans 14 amino acids. CDR3 region: CASRTSGNTGELFF. CDR3 DNA sequence: TGTGCCAGCAGGACTAGCGGAAACACCGGGGAGCTGTTTTTT.

V usage is TRBV6-1 and J usage is TRBJ1-3, with D unclear. CDR3 length: 15 residues. Germline CDR1 MNHNS, CDR2 SASEGT. Trimming shortened V by 0 bases and J by 0 bases, and 6 bases separated the two germline ends. In DNA form, the CDR3 reads TGTGCCAGCAGTGAAGCGCCAGCCTCTGGAAACACCATATATTTT. Protein product: CASSEAPASGNTIYF.

The chain combines TRBV7-9 with TRBJ2-4; tentative D call: TRBD1 (7 bases). Germline V gene sequence: CDR1 SEHNR, CDR2 FQNEAQ (reference sequence). The CDR3 totals 16 residues. V dropped 5 bases and J dropped 3 bases, with 17 bases sitting between them. CDR3 coding DNA: TGTGCCAGCAGCCCCCTGCCGCGGGACAGCAAAAACATTCAGTACTTC. Its translation is CASSPLPRDSKNIQYF.

J is TRBJ1-2 and V is TRBV2; weak D call: TRBD1 (5 bases). Trimming cost V 6 bases and J 6 bases, with 17 bases left between them. This CDR3 region has 14 residues. Germline values: CDR1 SNHLY, CDR2 FYNNEI. The CDR3 protein is CASRATGLGHGYTF. CDR3 coding DNA: TGTGCCAGCAGAGCAACAGGATTAGGACATGGCTACACCTTC. Full variable domain (outside the CDR3, taken from reference TRBV2 and TRBJ1-2): EPEVTQTPSHQVTQMGQEVILRCVPISNHLYFYWYRQILGQKVEFLVSFYNNEISEKSEIFDDQFSVERPDGSNFTLKIRSTKLEDSAMYFCASRATGLGHGYTFGSGTRLTVV.

The J gene is TRBJ2-1, the V gene TRBV25-1, with TRBD2 matching 7 bases. The CDR3 contains 16 residues. The germline gives CDR1 MGHDK, CDR2 SYGVNS. V lost 3 bases and J lost 1; bases outside the gene matches: 6. In DNA, the CDR3 is TGTGCCAGCAGTGATGGCGGACTAGAATCCTACAATGAGCAGTTCTTC. Translated: CASSDGGLESYNEQFF.

V and J are TRBV28 and TRBJ2-2; D remains ambiguous. The germline CDR1 and CDR2 sequences are MDHEN and SYDVKM. The CDR3 length is 13 residues. Trimming left V 5 bases short and J 6 bases short, with 10 bases between. The CDR3 nucleotides read TGTGCCAGCAGTCGTACTACACCCGGGGAGCTGTTTTTT. Its protein product is CASSRTTPGELFF.